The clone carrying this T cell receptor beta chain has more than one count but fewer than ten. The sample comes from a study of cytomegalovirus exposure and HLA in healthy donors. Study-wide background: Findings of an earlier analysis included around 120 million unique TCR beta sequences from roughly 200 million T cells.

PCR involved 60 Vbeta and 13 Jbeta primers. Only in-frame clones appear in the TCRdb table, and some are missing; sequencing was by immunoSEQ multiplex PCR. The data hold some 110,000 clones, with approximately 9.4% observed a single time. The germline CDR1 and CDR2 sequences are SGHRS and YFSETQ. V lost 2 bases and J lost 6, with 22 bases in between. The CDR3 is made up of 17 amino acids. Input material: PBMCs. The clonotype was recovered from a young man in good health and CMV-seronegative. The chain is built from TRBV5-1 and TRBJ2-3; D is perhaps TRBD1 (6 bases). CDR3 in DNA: TGCGCCAGCAGCTTCGGGACATCGGCCCCGATCTTTGATACGCAGTATTTT. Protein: CASSFGTSAPIFDTQYF. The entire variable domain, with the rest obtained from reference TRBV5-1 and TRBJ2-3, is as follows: KAGVTQTPRYLIKTRGQQVTLSCSPISGHRSVSWYQQTPGQGLQFLFEYFSETQRNKGNFPGRFSGRQFSNSRSEMNVSTLELGDSALYLCASSFGTSAPIFDTQYFGPGTRLTVL.